This record looks at one T cell receptor beta chain sequence and its context. What this receptor recognizes is not known. There are no base qualities to consult, and no much larger clone falls within one base. The sequencer was an Illumina NovaSeq 6000. Using 5'RACE with constant-segment primers, TCRalpha and TCRbeta cDNA libraries were constructed, with sample barcodes and unique molecular identifiers added in the process. RNA was extracted from every sample with Trizol reagent. Library amplification was performed in two PCR steps, and a second sample barcode and Illumina TruSeq adapters were introduced in the second step. Sequencing of the libraries was done on an Illumina NovaSeq, producing 2 x 150 bp paired-end reads. The original pipeline was this. Demultiplexing of reads and collapsing into UMI-guided consensus sequences were performed with migec v1.2.7. With mixcr v2.1.11, UMI consensuses were aligned to TRA and TRB V and J templates and assembled into clonotypes. Expanded or contracted clonotypes were those called significant by both edgeR and NoisET, with noise models trained on biological replicates. For edgeR calls, a false discovery rate-adjusted p below 0.01 and a log2 fold-change threshold of 1 were applied. As an exploratory analysis of dynamics, PCA with hierarchical clustering was applied to max-normalized trajectories of the 1000 most abundant clonotypes. Each responding clone was given a CD4 or CD8 phenotype based on the CD4+ and CD8+ repertoires, which had been sequenced separately. The public reads were quality trimmed at Q25 with fastp and then assembled into clones with MiXCR by TCRdb, keeping productive beta chains. Every entry covers one CDR3 protein and lists the most common genes and DNA from its rows. The V and J calls reflect TCRdb's pipeline rather than the authors' work. The sample profile shows some 69,000 distinct CDR3 sequences; 15% to 20% of them were found once. In total, the top ten clones hold 30% to 35% of the sample.

This specimen belongs to a study of T-cell memory formation after mild COVID-19 listed by TCRdb under 2021. With respect to the entire study: TCR sequence clusters from the two donors were found to be largely donor specific. T-cell clones expanding and contracting after mild COVID-19 in a couple of donors were tracked by longitudinal TCRalpha and TCRbeta repertoire sequencing. The cohort was made up of two young adult volunteers, one female and one male, who were previously healthy. General conclusions and limits of the study: Whether the second-wave clones peaking on day 37 were SARS-CoV-2 specific was not confirmed. Some responding clones were detected in pre-infection memory, which suggested that pre-existing cross-reactive memory T cells had joined the SARS-CoV-2 response. Clones that contracted from day 15 to 85 showed balanced CD4/CD8 phenotypes, whereas a second wave of clones that expanded from day 15 to 37 leaned towards CD4+. Contracting CD4+ clones turned up mainly in the CM and EM memory subsets, whereas EMRA was where CD8+ clones were enriched. Only a couple of mild cases were covered in the study, and larger cohorts including severe cases with pre-infection samples were considered necessary.

PBMCs were isolated by Ficoll-Paque density gradient centrifugation. Based on the germline V gene (reference sequence), the CDR1 and CDR2 sequences are GTSNPN and SVGIG. The CDR3 runs 13 residues from the cysteine to the phenylalanine. Solely the CDR3 DNA is kept, with 39 bases framed from the first base. V is cut by 2 bases and J by 3 bases, and the space between the germline ends is 11 bases. The sequence is built from TRBV30 and TRBJ2-7; 6 matching bases give a weak D call of TRBD2. The TCR sequence derives from an adult woman who had mild COVID-19 (a few samples of this study predate the infection). The sample titles of this study are shuffled in the database, so cell type and time point are left out; the donor was told from shared clones. Sequenced sample: PBMCs or a T cell subset sorted from them (not recorded which). This receptor carries the CDR3 CAWSSGTYYEQYF. The DNA reads TGTGCCTGGAGTAGTGGGACTTACTACGAGCAGTACTTC.